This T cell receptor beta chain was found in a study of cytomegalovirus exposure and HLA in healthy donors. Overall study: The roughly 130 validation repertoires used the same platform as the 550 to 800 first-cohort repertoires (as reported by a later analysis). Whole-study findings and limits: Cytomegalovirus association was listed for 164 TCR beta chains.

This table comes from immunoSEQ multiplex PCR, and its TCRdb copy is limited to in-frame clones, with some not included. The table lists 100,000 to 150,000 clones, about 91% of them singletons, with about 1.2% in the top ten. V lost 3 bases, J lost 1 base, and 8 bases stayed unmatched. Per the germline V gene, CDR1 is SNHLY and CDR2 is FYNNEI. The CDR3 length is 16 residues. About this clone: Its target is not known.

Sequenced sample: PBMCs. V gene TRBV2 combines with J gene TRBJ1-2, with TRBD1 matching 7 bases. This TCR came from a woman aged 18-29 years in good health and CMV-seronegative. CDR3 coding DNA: TGTGCCAGCAGTGATTACAGGGGCTTGAGTAACTATGGCTACACCTTC. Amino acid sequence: CASSDYRGLSNYGYTF.